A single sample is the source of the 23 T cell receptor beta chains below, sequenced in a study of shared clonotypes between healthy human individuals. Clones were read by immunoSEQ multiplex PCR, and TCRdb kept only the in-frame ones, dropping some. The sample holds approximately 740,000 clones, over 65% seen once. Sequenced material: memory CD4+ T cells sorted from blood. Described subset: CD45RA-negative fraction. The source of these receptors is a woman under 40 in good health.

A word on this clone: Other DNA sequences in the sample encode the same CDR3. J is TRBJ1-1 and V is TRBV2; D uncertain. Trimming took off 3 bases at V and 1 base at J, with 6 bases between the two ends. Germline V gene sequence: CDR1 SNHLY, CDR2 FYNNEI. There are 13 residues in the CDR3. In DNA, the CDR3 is TGTGCCAGCAGTGATTTGGGGAACACTGAAGCTTTCTTT. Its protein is CASSDLGNTEAFF.

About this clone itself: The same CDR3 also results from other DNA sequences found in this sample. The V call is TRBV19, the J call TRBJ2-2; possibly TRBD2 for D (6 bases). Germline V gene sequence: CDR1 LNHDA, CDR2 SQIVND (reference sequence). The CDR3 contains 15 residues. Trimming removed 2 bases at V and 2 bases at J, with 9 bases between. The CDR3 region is CASSISGRNTGELFF. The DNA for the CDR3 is TGTGCCAGTAGTATAAGCGGGCGAAACACCGGGGAGCTGTTTTTT.

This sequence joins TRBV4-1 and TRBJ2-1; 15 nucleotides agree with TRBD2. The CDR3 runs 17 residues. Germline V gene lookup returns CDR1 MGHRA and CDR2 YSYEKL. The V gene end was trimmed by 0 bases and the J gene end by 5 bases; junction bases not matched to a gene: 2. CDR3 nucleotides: TGCGCCAGCAGCCAAGAGTGGACTAGCGGGAGGGACAATGAGCAGTTCTTC. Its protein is CASSQEWTSGRDNEQFF.

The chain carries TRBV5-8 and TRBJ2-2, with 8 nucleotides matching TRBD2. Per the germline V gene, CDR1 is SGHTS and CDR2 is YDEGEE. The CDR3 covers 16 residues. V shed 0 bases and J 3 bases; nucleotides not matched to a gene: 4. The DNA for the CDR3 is TGTGCCAGCAGCTTGGTAGCGGGATTACACACCGGGGAGCTGTTTTTT. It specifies CASSLVAGLHTGELFF.

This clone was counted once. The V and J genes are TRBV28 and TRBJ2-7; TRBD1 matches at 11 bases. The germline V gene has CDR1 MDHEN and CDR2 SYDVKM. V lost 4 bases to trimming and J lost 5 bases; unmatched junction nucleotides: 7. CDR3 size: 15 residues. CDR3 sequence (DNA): TGTGCCAGCAGTTCGGCCGGGACAGGGGGAAACGAGCAGTACTTC. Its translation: CASSSAGTGGNEQYF.

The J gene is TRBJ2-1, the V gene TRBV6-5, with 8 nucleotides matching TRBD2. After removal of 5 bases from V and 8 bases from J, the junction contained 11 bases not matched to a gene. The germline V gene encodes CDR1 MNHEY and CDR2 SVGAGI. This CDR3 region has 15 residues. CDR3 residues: CASSPPGLGIHEQFF. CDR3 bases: TGTGCCAGCAGTCCGCCGGGACTAGGGATCCATGAGCAGTTCTTC.

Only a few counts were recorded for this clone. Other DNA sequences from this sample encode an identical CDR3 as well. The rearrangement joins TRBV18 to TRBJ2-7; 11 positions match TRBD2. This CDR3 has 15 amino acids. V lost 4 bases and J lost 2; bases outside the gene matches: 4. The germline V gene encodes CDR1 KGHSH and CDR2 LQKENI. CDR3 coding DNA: TGTGCCAGCTCACAGGGGACTAGCGGAGCCTACGAGCAGTACTTC. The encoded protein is CASSQGTSGAYEQYF. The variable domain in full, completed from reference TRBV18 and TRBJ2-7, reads NAGVMQNPRHLVRRRGQEARLRCSPMKGHSHVYWYRQLPEEGLKFMVYLQKENIIDESGMPKERFSAEFPKEGPSILRIQQVVRGDSAAYFCASSQGTSGAYEQYFGPGTRLTVT.

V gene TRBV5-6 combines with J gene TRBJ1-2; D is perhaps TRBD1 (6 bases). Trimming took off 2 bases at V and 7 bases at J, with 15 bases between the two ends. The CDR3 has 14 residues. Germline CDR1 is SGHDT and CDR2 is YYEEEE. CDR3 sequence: CASSFRTVKSGYTF. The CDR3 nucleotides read TGTGCCAGCAGCTTCCGGACAGTTAAAAGTGGCTACACCTTC.

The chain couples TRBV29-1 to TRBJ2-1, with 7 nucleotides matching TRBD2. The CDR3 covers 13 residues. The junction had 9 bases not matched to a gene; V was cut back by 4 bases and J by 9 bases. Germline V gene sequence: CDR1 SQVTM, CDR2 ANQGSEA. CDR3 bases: TGCAGCGTTGTGGGGGAGGGCCTAACTGAGCAGTTCTTC. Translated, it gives CSVVGEGLTEQFF.

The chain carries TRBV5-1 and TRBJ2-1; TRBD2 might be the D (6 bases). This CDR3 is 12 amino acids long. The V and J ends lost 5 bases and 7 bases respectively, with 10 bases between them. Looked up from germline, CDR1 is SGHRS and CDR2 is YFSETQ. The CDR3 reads CASRLAFNEQFF. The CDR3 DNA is TGCGCCAGCAGGCTAGCGTTTAATGAGCAGTTCTTC.

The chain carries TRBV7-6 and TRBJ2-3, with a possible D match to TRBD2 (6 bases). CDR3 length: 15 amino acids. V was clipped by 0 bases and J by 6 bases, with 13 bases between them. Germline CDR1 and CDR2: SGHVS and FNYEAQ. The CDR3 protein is CASSLAPTSADTQYF. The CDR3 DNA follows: TGTGCCAGCAGCTTAGCCCCGACTAGTGCCGATACGCAGTATTTT.

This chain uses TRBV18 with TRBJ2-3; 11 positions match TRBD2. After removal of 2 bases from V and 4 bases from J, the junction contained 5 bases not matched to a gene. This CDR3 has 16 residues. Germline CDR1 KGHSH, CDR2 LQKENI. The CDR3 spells CASSPRLAGTSDTQYF. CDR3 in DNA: TGTGCCAGCTCACCAAGACTAGCGGGGACCTCAGATACGCAGTATTTT. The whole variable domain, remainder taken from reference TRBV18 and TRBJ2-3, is NAGVMQNPRHLVRRRGQEARLRCSPMKGHSHVYWYRQLPEEGLKFMVYLQKENIIDESGMPKERFSAEFPKEGPSILRIQQVVRGDSAAYFCASSPRLAGTSDTQYFGPGTRLTVL.

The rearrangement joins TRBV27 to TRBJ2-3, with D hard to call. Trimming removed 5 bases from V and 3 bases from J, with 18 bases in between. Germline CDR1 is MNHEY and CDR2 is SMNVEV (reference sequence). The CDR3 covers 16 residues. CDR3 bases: TGTGCCAGCAGTCCCCCCCGGACCGAAATTACAGATACGCAGTATTTT. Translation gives CASSPPRTEITDTQYF.

The CDR3 region has the DNA TGTGCCAGCAGCGCCTCTAGCGCTCTACCCGAGCAGTACTTC. Translated: CASSASSALPEQYF. V gene TRBV12-1 combines with J gene TRBJ2-7; no check of the table's D call, TRBD2, against the DNA was made. TRBV12-1 is recorded as a pseudogene. The CDR3 runs 14 residues.

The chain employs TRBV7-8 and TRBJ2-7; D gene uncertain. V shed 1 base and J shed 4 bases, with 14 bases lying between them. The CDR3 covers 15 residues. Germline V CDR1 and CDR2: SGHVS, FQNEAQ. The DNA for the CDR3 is TGTGCCAGCAGCTTAGTGGTGGCAGGATCTTACGAGCAGTACTTC. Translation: CASSLVVAGSYEQYF. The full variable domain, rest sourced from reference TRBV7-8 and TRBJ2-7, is GAGVSQSPRYKVAKRGQDVALRCDPISGHVSLFWYQQALGQGPEFLTYFQNEAQLDKSGLPSDRFFAERPEGSVSTLKIQRTQQEDSAVYLCASSLVVAGSYEQYFGPGTRLTVT.

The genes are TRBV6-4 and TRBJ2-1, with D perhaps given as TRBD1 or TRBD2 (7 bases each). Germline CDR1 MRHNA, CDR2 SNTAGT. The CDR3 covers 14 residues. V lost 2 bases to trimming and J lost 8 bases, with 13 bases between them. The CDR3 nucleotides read TGTGCCAGCAGTGACCGGGGAGGGGGCGATGAGCAGTTCTTC. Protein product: CASSDRGGGDEQFF.

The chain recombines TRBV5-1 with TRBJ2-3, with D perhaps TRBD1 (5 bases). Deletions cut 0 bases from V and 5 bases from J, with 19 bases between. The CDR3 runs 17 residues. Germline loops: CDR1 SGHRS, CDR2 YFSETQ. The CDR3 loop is CASSLAFTAAQGDTQYF. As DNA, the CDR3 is TGCGCCAGCAGCTTGGCGTTTACAGCCGCCCAGGGAGATACGCAGTATTTT.

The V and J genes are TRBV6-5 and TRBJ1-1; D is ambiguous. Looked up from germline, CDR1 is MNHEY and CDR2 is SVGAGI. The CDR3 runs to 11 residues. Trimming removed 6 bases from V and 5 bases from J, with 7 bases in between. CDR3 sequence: CASRGWTEAFF. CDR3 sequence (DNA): TGTGCCAGCAGGGGGTGGACTGAAGCTTTCTTT.

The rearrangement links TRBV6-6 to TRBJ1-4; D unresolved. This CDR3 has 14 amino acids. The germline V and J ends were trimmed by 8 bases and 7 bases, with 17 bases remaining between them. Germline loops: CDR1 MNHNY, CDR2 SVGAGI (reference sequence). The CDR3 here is CASFGPRAGEKLFF. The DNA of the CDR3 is TGTGCCAGCTTCGGACCGAGGGCGGGTGAAAAACTGTTTTTT.

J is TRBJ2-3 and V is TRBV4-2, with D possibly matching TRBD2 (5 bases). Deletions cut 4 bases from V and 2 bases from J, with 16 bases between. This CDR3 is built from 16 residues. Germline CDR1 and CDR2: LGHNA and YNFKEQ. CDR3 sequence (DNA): TGTGCCAGCAGCCCCGAAAGGAAGAGGGTCACAGATACGCAGTATTTT. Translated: CASSPERKRVTDTQYF.

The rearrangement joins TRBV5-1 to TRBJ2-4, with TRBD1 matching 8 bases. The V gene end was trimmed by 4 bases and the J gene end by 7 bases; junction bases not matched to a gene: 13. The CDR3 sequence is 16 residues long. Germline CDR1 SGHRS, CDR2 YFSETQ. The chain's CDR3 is CASSPKPAGGINIQYF. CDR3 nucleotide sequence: TGCGCCAGCAGCCCCAAGCCTGCAGGGGGCATCAACATTCAGTACTTC.

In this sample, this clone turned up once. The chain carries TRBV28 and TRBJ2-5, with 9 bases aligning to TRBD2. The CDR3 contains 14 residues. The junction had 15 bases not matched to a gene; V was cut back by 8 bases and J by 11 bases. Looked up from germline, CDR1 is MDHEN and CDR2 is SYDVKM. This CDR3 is CASGPGTSYEQQYF. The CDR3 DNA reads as TGTGCCAGCGGCCCCGGGACTAGCTATGAGCAGCAGTACTTC.

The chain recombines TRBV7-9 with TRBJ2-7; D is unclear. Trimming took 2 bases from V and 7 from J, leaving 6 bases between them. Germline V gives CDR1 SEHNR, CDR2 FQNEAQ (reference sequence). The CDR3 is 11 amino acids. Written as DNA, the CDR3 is TGTGCCAGCAGCTTATCCTGGGAGCAGTACTTC. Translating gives CASSLSWEQYF.